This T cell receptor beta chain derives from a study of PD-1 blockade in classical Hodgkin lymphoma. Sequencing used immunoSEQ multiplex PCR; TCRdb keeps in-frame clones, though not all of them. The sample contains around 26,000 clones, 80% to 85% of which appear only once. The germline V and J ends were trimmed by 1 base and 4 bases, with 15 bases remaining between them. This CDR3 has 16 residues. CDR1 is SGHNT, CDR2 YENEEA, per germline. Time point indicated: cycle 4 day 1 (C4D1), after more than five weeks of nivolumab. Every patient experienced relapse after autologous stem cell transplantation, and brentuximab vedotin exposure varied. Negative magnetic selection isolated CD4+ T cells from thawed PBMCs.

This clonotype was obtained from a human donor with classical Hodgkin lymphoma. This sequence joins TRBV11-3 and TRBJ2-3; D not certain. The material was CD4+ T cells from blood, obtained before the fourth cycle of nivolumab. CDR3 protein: CASSLGPSRMADTQYF. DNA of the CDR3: TGTGCCAGCAGCTTAGGACCCTCCCGGATGGCAGATACGCAGTATTTT.